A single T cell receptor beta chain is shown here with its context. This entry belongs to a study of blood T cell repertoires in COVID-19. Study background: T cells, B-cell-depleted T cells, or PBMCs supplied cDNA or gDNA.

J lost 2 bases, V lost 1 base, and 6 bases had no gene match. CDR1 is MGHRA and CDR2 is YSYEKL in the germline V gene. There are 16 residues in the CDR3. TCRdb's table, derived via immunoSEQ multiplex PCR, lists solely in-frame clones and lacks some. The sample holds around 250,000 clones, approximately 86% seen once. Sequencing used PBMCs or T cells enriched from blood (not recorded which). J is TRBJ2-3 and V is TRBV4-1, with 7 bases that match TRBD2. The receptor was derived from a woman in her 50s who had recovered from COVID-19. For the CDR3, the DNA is TGCGCCAGCAGCCAAGTCCCAGCGGGGTACACAGATACGCAGTATTTT. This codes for CASSQVPAGYTDTQYF.